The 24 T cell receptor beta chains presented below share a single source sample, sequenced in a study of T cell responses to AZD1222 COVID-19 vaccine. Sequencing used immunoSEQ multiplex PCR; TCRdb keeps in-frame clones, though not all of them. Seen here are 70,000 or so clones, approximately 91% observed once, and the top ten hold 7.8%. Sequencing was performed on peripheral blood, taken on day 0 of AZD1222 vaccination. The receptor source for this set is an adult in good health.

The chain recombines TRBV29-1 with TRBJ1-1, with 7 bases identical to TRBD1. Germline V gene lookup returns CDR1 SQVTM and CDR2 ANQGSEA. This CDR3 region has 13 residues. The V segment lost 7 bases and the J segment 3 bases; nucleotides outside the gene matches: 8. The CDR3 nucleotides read TGCAGCGGTATACAGGGGCGGGACACTGAAGCTTTCTTT. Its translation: CSGIQGRDTEAFF.

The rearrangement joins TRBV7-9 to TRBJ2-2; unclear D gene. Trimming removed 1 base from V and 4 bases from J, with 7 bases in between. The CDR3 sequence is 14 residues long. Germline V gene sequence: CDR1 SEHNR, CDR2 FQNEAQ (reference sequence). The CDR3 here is CASSLEDVTGELFF. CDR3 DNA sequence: TGTGCCAGCAGCTTAGAGGACGTCACCGGGGAGCTGTTTTTT.

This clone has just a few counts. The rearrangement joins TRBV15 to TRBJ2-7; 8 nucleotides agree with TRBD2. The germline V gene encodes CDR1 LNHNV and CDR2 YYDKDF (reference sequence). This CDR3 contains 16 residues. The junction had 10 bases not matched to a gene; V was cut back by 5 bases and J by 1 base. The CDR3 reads CATSPRPGLGSYEQYF. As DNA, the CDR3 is TGTGCCACCAGCCCAAGACCGGGACTAGGATCCTACGAGCAGTACTTC.

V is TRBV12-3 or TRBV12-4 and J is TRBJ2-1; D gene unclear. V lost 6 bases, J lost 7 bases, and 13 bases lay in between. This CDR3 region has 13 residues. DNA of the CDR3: TGTGCCAGCAGCCCCTCCCTACAAAATGAGCAGTTCTTC. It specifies CASSPSLQNEQFF.

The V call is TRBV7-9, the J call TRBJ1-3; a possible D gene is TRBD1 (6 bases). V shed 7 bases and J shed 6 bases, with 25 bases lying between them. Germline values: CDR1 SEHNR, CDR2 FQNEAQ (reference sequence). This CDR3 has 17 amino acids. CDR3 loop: CASTPGLGTREENTIYF. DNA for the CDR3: TGTGCCAGCACCCCAGGGTTGGGGACAAGGGAGGAAAACACCATATATTTT. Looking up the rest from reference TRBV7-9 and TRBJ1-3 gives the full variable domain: DTGVSQNPRHKITKRGQNVTFRCDPISEHNRLYWYRQTLGQGPEFLTYFQNEAQLEKSRLLSDRFSAERPKGSFSTLEIQRTEQGDSAMYLCASTPGLGTREENTIYFGEGSWLTVV.

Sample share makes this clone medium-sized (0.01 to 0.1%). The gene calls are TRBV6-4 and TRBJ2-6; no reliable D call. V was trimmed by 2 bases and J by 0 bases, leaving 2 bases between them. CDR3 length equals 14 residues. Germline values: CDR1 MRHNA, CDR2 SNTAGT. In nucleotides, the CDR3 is TGTGCCAGCAGTGACAACTCTGGGGCCAACGTCCTGACTTTC. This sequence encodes CASSDNSGANVLTF.

The DNA for the CDR3 is TGTGCCAGCAGTGGAAAACAGGGGGCTATTAACACCGGGGAGCTGTTTTTT. It yields the protein CASSGKQGAINTGELFF. The rearrangement joins TRBV6-1 to TRBJ2-2; 9 bases are shared with TRBD1. This CDR3 spans 17 amino acids. The V and J ends lost 4 bases and 2 bases, in that order; junction bases with no gene match: 8. The germline gives CDR1 MNHNS, CDR2 SASEGT.

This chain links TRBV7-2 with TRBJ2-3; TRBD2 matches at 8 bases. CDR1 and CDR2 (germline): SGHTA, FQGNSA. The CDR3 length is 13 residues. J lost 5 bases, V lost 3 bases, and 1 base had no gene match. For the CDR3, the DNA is TGTGCCAGCAGCTTTCTAGCGGGAGATACGCAGTATTTT. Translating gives CASSFLAGDTQYF.

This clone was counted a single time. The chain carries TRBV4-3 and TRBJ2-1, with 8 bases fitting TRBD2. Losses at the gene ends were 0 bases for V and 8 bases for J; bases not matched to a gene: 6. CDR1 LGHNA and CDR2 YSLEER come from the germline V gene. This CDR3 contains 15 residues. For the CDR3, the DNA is TGCGCCAGCAGCCAAGATCCAAGCGGGAGCTATGAGCAGTTCTTC. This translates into CASSQDPSGSYEQFF.

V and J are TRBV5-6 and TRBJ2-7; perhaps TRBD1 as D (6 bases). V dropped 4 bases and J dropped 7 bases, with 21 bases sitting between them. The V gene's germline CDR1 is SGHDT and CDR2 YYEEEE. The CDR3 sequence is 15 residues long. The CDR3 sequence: CASSTRQAPRLEQYF. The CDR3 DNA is TGTGCCAGCAGCACTAGACAGGCCCCCCGTTTAGAGCAGTACTTC.

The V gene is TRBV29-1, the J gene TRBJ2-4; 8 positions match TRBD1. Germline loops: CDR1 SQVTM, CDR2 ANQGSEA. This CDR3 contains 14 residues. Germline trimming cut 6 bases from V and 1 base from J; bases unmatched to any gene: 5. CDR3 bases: TGCAGCGTGGCAGGGGGCGACGCCAAAAACATTCAGTACTTC. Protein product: CSVAGGDAKNIQYF.

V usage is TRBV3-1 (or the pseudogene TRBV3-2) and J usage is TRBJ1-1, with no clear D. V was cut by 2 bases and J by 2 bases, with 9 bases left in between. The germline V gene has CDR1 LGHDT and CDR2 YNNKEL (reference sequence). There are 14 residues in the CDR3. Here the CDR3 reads CASSQWRSNTEAFF. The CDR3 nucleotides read TGTGCCAGCAGCCAATGGCGGTCTAACACTGAAGCTTTCTTT.

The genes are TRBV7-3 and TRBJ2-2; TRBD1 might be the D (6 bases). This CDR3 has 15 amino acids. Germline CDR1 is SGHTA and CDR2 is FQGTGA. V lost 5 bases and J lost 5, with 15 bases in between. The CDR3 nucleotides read TGTGCCAGCAGCCCCTCCACAGGGCAGACCGGGGAGCTGTTTTTT. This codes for CASSPSTGQTGELFF.

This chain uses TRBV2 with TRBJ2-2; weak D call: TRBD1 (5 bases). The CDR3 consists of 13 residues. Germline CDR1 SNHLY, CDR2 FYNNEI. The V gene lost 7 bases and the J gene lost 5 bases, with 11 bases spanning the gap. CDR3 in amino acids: CASKSGITGELFF. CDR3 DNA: TGTGCCAGCAAGTCAGGGATAACCGGGGAGCTGTTTTTT.

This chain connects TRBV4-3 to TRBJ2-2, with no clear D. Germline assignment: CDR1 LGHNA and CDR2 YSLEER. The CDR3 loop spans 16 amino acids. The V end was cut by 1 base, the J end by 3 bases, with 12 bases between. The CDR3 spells CASSQVGTADTGELFF. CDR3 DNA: TGCGCCAGCAGCCAAGTCGGTACGGCGGACACCGGGGAGCTGTTTTTT.

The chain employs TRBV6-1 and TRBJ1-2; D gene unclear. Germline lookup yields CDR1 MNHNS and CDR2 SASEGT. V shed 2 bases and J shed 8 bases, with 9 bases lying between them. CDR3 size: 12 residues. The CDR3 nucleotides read TGTGCCAGCAGTGAACCCCCTAGGGGCTACACCTTC. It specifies CASSEPPRGYTF.

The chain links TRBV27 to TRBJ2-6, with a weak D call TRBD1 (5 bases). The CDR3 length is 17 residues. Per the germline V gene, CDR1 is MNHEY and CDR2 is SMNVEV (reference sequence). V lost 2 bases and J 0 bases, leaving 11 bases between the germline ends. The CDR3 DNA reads TGTGCCAGCAGTTTACAGACAGCCTACTCTGGGGCCAACGTCCTGACTTTC. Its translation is CASSLQTAYSGANVLTF.

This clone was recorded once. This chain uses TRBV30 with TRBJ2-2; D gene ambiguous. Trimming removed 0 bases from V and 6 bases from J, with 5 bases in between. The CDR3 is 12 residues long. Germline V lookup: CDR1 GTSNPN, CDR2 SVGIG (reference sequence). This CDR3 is CAWSVGPGELFF. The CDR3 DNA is TGTGCCTGGAGTGTAGGGCCCGGGGAGCTGTTTTTT.

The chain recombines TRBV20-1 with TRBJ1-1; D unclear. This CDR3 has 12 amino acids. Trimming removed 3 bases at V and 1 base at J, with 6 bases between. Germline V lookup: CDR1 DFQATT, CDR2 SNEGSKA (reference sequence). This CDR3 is CSASEGNTEAFF. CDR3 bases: TGCAGTGCTAGTGAGGGGAACACTGAAGCTTTCTTT.

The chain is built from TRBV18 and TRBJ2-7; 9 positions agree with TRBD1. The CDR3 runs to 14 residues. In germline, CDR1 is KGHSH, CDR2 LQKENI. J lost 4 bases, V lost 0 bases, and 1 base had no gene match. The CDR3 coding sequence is TGTGCCAGCTCACCACCGGGACAGGGTTACGAGCAGTACTTC. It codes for CASSPPGQGYEQYF. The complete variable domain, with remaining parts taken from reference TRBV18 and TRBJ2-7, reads NAGVMQNPRHLVRRRGQEARLRCSPMKGHSHVYWYRQLPEEGLKFMVYLQKENIIDESGMPKERFSAEFPKEGPSILRIQQVVRGDSAAYFCASSPPGQGYEQYFGPGTRLTVT.

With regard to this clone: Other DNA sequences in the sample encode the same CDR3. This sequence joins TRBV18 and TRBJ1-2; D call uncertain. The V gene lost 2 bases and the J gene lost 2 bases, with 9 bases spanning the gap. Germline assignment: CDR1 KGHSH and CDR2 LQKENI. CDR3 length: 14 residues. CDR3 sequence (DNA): TGTGCCAGCTCACCAGCCAGTCGAAACTATGGCTACACCTTC. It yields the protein CASSPASRNYGYTF.

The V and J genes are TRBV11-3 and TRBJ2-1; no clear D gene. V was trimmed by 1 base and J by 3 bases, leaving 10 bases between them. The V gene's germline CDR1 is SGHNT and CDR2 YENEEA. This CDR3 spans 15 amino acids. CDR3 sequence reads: CASSLGSTLYNEQFF. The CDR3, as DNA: TGTGCCAGCAGCTTAGGGAGTACCCTCTACAATGAGCAGTTCTTC.

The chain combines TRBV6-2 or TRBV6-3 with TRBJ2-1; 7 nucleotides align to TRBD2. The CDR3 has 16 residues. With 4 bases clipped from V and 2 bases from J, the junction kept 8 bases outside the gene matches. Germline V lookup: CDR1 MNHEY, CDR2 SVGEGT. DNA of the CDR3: TGTGCCAGCAGTTTGGGCGGGAGACCCCCCTACAATGAGCAGTTCTTC. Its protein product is CASSLGGRPPYNEQFF.

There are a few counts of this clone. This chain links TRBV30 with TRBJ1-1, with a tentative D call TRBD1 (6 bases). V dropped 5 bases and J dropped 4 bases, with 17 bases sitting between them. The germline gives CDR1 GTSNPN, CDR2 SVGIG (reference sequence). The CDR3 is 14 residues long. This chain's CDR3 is CAWFRTAASTEAFF. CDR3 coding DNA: TGTGCCTGGTTTAGGACAGCCGCCAGCACTGAAGCTTTCTTT.